A single sample gave rise to the 10 T cell receptor beta chains below, sequenced in a study of cytomegalovirus exposure and HLA in healthy donors. PCR employed 60 Vbeta and 13 Jbeta primers. Measured with immunoSEQ multiplex PCR; TCRdb has only the in-frame clones, and not every one. Here the sample spans about 190,000 clones, around four fifths being singletons. The specimen sequenced was PBMCs. These TCRs come from a middle-aged man in good health and CMV-seropositive.

The chain recombines TRBV7-2 with TRBJ2-7, with D perhaps TRBD2 (6 bases). Trimming shortened V by 4 bases and J by 3 bases, and 22 bases separated the two germline ends. CDR1 and CDR2 from the germline V gene are SGHTA and FQGNSA. The CDR3 has 17 residues. The CDR3 loop reads CASSSPLGGELIYEQYF. CDR3 in DNA: TGTGCCAGCAGCTCGCCGTTAGGCGGGGAGTTAATCTACGAGCAGTACTTC. Combining the CDR3 with reference TRBV7-2 and TRBJ2-7 gives the whole variable domain GAGVSQSPSNKVTEKGKDVELRCDPISGHTALYWYRQSLGQGLEFLIYFQGNSAPDKSGLPSDRFSAERTGGSVSTLTIQRTQQEDSAVYLCASSSPLGGELIYEQYFGPGTRLTVT.

V and J are TRBV28 and TRBJ1-4, with D unresolved. V was clipped by 5 bases and J by 4 bases, with 14 bases between them. This CDR3 has 15 residues. Germline CDR1 is MDHEN and CDR2 is SYDVKM. Here the CDR3 reads CASSAPAGGNEKLFF. Written as DNA, the CDR3 is TGTGCCAGCAGTGCCCCGGCGGGCGGTAATGAAAAACTGTTTTTT.

This clone was picked up a small number of times. The chain recombines TRBV18 with TRBJ1-5, with 9 bases matching TRBD1. V lost 3 bases to trimming and J lost 2 bases; unmatched junction nucleotides: 11. The CDR3 extends over 18 amino acids. From germline, CDR1 is KGHSH and CDR2 LQKENI. In DNA form, the CDR3 reads TGTGCCAGCTCACCCGGGACAGGGCCGGTGTCTGGCAATCAGCCCCAGCATTTT. Translating gives CASSPGTGPVSGNQPQHF.

The chain carries TRBV6-6 and TRBJ1-1; 9 nucleotides line up with TRBD1. Germline lookup yields CDR1 MNHNY and CDR2 SVGAGI (reference sequence). V was clipped by 2 bases and J by 6 bases; unmatched bases: 4. This CDR3 spans 14 amino acids. The CDR3 sequence: CASSYGTGRSEAFF. As DNA, the CDR3 is TGTGCCAGCAGTTACGGGACAGGGCGATCTGAAGCTTTCTTT.

This rearrangement joins TRBV7-2 to TRBJ2-7; no firm D call. CDR3 length equals 12 residues. The germline gives CDR1 SGHTA, CDR2 FQGNSA. V shed 7 bases and J shed 2 bases, with 9 bases lying between them. CDR3 amino acids: CASTLQAYEQYF. Here the CDR3 DNA reads TGTGCCAGCACCCTGCAGGCCTACGAGCAGTACTTC.

This chain joins TRBV5-1 and TRBJ2-3; TRBD1 agrees at 7 bases. With 1 base clipped from V and 4 bases from J, the junction kept 3 bases outside the gene matches. CDR1 is SGHRS, CDR2 YFSETQ, per germline. This CDR3 region has 14 residues. The CDR3 bases are TGCGCCAGCAGCTTGTTGACAGGGTCAGATACGCAGTATTTT. It yields the protein CASSLLTGSDTQYF. Full variable domain (rest looked up from reference TRBV5-1 and TRBJ2-3): KAGVTQTPRYLIKTRGQQVTLSCSPISGHRSVSWYQQTPGQGLQFLFEYFSETQRNKGNFPGRFSGRQFSNSRSEMNVSTLELGDSALYLCASSLLTGSDTQYFGPGTRLTVL.

To note about this clone: Germline is not matched at one junction end, which may reflect a read error. This chain links TRBV7-7 with TRBJ2-5; perhaps TRBD1 as D (6 bases). Gene TRBJ2-7 matches the end of the DNA better, so the J call may be wrong. Germline V CDR1 and CDR2: SSHAT, FNYEAQ (reference sequence). The CDR3 runs 13 residues. CDR3 coding DNA: TGTGCTAGCAGCTACAGGGAGACCTACGAGCAGTACTTC. It specifies CASSYRETYEQYF.

V is TRBV4-3 and J is TRBJ2-1; 7 nucleotides align to TRBD2. CDR1 and CDR2 (germline): LGHNA, YSLEER. The ends lost 4 bases at V and 2 bases at J; junction bases unmatched: 8. The CDR3 contains 16 residues. DNA for the CDR3: TGCGCCAGCAGCCGAGCATGGGGGGGAACCTACAATGAGCAGTTCTTC. This codes for CASSRAWGGTYNEQFF.

The chain's CDR3 is CASRPYRLTTPNYGYTF. As DNA, the CDR3 is TGTGCCAGCAGACCATACCGTTTGACAACCCCTAACTATGGCTACACCTTC. The gene calls are TRBV2 and TRBJ1-2; D is unclear. CDR1 SNHLY and CDR2 FYNNEI come from the germline V gene. V shed 6 bases and J shed 0 bases, with 20 bases lying between them. The CDR3 spans 17 residues.

This chain uses TRBV4-2 with TRBJ1-3; perhaps TRBD1 as D (5 bases). Germline V gene data show CDR1 as LGHNA and CDR2 as YNFKEQ. V lost 1 base and J 4 bases, leaving 11 bases between the germline ends. The CDR3 is 15 amino acids. In nucleotides, the CDR3 is TGTGCCAGCAGCCAAGTCACAGGCGCGGGAAACACCATATATTTT. It translates to CASSQVTGAGNTIYF.